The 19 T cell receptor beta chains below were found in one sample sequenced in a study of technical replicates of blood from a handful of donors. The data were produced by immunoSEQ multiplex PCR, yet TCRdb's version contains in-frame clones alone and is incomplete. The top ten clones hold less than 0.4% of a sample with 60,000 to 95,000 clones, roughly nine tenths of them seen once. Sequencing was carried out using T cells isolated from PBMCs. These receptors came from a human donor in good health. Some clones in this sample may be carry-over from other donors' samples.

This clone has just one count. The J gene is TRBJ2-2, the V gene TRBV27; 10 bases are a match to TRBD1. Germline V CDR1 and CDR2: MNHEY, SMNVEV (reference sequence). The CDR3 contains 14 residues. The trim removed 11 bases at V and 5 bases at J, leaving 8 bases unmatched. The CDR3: CAARGQGLTGELFF. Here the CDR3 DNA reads TGTGCCGCCCGGGGACAGGGGTTGACCGGGGAGCTGTTTTTT.

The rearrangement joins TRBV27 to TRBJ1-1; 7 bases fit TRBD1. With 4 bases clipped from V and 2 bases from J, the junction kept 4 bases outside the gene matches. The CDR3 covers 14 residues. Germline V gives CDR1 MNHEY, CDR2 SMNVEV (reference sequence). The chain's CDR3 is CASSWGQKNTEAFF. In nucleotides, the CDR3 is TGTGCCAGCAGTTGGGGACAGAAAAACACTGAAGCTTTCTTT.

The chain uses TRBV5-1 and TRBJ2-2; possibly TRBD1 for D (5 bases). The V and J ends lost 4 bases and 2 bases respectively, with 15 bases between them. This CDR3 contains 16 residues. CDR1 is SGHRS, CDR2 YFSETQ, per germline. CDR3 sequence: CASSPREGANTGELFF. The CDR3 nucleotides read TGCGCCAGCAGCCCCAGGGAAGGGGCAAACACCGGGGAGCTGTTTTTT.

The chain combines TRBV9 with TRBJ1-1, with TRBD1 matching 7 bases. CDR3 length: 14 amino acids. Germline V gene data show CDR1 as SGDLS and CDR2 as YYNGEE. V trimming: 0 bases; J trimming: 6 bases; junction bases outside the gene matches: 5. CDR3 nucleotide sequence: TGTGCCAGCAGCGTAGTCGGAACAGGGGCTGAAGCTTTCTTT. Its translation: CASSVVGTGAEAFF.

The CDR3 is CASSFPGGPNEQFF. CDR3 coding DNA: TGTGCCAGCAGCTTCCCGGGGGGCCCAAATGAGCAGTTCTTC. V gene TRBV7-9 combines with J gene TRBJ2-1, with D maybe TRBD2 (7 bases). Per the germline V gene, CDR1 is SEHNR and CDR2 is FQNEAQ (reference sequence). The CDR3 length is 14 residues. V lost 3 bases to trimming and J lost 7 bases, with 13 bases between them.

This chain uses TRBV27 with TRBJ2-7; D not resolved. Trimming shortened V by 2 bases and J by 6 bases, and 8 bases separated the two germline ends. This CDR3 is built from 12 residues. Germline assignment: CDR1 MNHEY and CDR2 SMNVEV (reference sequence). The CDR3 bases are TGTGCCAGCAGTTTAGGTCAGGTCGAGCAGTACTTC. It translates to CASSLGQVEQYF.

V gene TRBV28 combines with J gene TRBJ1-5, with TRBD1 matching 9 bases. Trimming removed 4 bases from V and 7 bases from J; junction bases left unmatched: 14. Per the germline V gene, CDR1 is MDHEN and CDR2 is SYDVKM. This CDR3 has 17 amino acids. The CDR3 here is CASSYGTGYLSRQPQHF. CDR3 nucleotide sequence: TGTGCCAGCAGTTACGGGACAGGGTACCTCTCCAGACAGCCCCAGCATTTT.

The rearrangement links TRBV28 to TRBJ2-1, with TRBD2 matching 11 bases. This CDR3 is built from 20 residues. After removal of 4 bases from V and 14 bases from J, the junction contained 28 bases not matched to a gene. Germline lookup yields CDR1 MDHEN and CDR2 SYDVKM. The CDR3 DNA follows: TGTGCCAGCAGTTCCAGCATTGATACGTCGATAGCGGGAGGGAAGGGCGTGAAGTTCTTC. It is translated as CASSSSIDTSIAGGKGVKFF.

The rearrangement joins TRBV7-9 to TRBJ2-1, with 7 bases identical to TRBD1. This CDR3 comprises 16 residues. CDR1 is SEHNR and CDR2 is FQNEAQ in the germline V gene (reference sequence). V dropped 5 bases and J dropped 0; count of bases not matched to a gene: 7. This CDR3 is CASSLSQGSSYNEQFF. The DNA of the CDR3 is TGTGCCAGCAGCCTCTCACAGGGGAGCTCCTACAATGAGCAGTTCTTC.

In DNA form, the CDR3 reads TGTGCCAGCAGCGTAGCCGAGGGGAGGAATCAGCCCCAGCATTTT. Translating gives CASSVAEGRNQPQHF. V usage is TRBV9 and J usage is TRBJ1-5; TRBD1 is a possible D gene (5 bases). The CDR3 spans 15 residues. The germline gives CDR1 SGDLS, CDR2 YYNGEE. Trimming removed 0 bases at V and 4 bases at J, with 11 bases between.

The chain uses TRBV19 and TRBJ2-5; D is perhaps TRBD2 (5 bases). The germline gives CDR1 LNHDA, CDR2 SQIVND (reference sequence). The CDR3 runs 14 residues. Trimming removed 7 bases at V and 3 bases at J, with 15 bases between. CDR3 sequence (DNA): TGTGCCAGTAAGGAGGTCTACTGGGAAGAGACCCAGTACTTC. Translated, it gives CASKEVYWEETQYF.

The CDR3 nucleotides are TGTGCCATCAGTAGGACAGGGTACCACGAGCAGTACTTC. Its translation is CAISRTGYHEQYF. The chain recombines TRBV10-3 with TRBJ2-7; 8 bases are a match to TRBD1. Looked up from germline, CDR1 is ENHRY and CDR2 is SYGVKD. The CDR3 loop spans 13 amino acids. The V and J ends lost 5 bases and 5 bases, in that order; junction bases with no gene match: 5.

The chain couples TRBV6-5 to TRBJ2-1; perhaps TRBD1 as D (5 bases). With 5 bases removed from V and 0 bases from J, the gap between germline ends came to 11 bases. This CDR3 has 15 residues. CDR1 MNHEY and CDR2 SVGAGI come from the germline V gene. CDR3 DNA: TGTGCCAGCAGTCCAAGACAGAGCTCCTACAATGAGCAGTTCTTC. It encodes CASSPRQSSYNEQFF.

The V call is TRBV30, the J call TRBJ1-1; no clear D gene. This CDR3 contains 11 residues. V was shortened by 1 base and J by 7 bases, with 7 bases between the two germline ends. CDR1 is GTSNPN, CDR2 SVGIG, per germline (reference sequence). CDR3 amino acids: CAWSATHEAFF. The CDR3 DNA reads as TGTGCCTGGAGTGCCACACATGAAGCTTTCTTT.

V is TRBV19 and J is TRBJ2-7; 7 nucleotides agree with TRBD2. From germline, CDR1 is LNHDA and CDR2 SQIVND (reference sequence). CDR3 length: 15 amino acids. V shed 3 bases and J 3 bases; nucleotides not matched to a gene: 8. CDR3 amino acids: CASSIGSGTNYEQYF. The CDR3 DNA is TGTGCCAGTAGTATCGGGTCCGGGACTAACTACGAGCAGTACTTC.

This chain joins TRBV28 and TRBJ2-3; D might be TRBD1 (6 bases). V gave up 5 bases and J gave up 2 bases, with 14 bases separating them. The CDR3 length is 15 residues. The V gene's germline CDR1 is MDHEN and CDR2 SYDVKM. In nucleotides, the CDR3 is TGTGCCAGCAGTATCGGGACATACTTCACAGATACGCAGTATTTT. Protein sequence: CASSIGTYFTDTQYF.

The CDR3: CASSQVDSHTEAFF. CDR3 coding DNA: TGCGCCAGCAGCCAAGTGGACAGCCACACTGAAGCTTTCTTT. This rearrangement joins TRBV4-1 to TRBJ1-1, with a possible D match to TRBD1 (6 bases). V lost 1 base to trimming and J lost 3 bases, with 9 bases between them. CDR1 MGHRA and CDR2 YSYEKL come from the germline V gene. CDR3 length: 14 amino acids.

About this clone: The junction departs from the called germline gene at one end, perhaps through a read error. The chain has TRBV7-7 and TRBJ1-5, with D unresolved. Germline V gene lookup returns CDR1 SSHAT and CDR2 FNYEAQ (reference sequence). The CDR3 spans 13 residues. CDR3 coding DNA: TGTGCTAGCAGCTTCGGGGAGGGTCAGCCCCAGCATTTT. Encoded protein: CASSFGEGQPQHF. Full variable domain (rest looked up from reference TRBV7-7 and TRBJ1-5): GAGVSQSPRYKVTKRGQDVTLRCDPISSHATLYWYQQALGQGPEFLTYFNYEAQPDKSGLPSDRFSAERPEGSISTLTIQRTEQRDSAMYRCASSFGEGQPQHFGDGTRLSIL.

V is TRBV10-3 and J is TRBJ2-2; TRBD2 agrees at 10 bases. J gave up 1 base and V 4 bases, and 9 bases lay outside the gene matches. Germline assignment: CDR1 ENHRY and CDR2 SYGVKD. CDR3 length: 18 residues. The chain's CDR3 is CAISGSLAGAWNTGELFF. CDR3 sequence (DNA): TGTGCCATCAGTGGTTCGCTAGCGGGAGCGTGGAACACCGGGGAGCTGTTTTTT.